These 15 T cell receptor beta chains originate from one sample sequenced in a study of T cell responses to AZD1222 COVID-19 vaccine. The data were produced by immunoSEQ multiplex PCR, yet TCRdb's version contains in-frame clones alone and is incomplete. The data hold roughly 130,000 clones, with under 95% observed a single time. Sequencing used peripheral blood, obtained on day 0 of AZD1222 vaccination. The source is an adult in good health.

The V gene is TRBV5-1, the J gene TRBJ2-7; TRBD1 aligns across 8 bases. Unmatched junction bases numbered 9, after V lost 4 bases and J lost 3 bases. The CDR3 consists of 15 residues. CDR1 is SGHRS and CDR2 is YFSETQ in the germline V gene. This CDR3 reads CASSPSTGTGYEQYF. The CDR3 DNA reads as TGCGCCAGCAGCCCCTCAACCGGGACAGGCTACGAGCAGTACTTC.

To note about this clone: The identical CDR3 is also encoded by other nucleotide sequences in the sample. The chain joins TRBV5-4 to TRBJ2-7, with 7 bases matching TRBD1. The CDR3 is 15 amino acids. Germline assignment: CDR1 SGHNT and CDR2 YYREEE (reference sequence). Trimming at V came to 4 bases and at J to 2 bases, leaving 9 bases not matched to a gene. The CDR3, as DNA: TGTGCCAGCAGCCCACTTCCCGGGACAGCCTACGAGCAGTACTTC. It translates to CASSPLPGTAYEQYF.

The chain couples TRBV12-3 or TRBV12-4 to TRBJ2-2, with D tentatively TRBD1 (6 bases). The CDR3 loop spans 13 amino acids. V was trimmed by 5 bases and J by 8 bases, leaving 12 bases between them. CDR3 sequence: CASSRQVRGELFF. CDR3 sequence (DNA): TGTGCCAGCAGTCGACAGGTTAGGGGGGAGCTGTTTTTT.

The chain links TRBV19 to TRBJ1-1, with D perhaps matching TRBD1 (5 bases). Germline V gives CDR1 LNHDA, CDR2 SQIVND (reference sequence). The CDR3 consists of 17 residues. V gave up 1 base and J gave up 1 base, with 16 bases separating them. CDR3 sequence (DNA): TGTGCCAGTAGTATAGGTGGCCCAGGGTGGGAGAACACTGAAGCTTTCTTT. Translation: CASSIGGPGWENTEAFF.

The chain uses TRBV29-1 and TRBJ2-3; a possible D gene is TRBD2 (5 bases). The V end lost 6 bases, the J end lost 6 bases, and 10 bases lay between the germline ends. Germline CDR1 SQVTM, CDR2 ANQGSEA. The CDR3 contains 11 residues. The CDR3 DNA is TGCAGCGTGAGAGGGATGGATACGCAGTATTTT. Protein sequence: CSVRGMDTQYF.

This rearrangement joins TRBV5-1 to TRBJ2-3; D possibly uses TRBD1 or TRBD2 (5 bases each). CDR3 size: 14 residues. Trimming pared 7 bases from V and 4 bases from J, leaving 16 bases between. The germline gives CDR1 SGHRS, CDR2 YFSETQ. CDR3 bases: TGCGCCAGCTGTAATGGGGGATCTCCAGATACGCAGTATTTT. Protein: CASCNGGSPDTQYF.

The chain uses TRBV11-2 and TRBJ1-2, with a weak D call TRBD1 (5 bases). CDR3 length: 16 amino acids. Per the germline V gene, CDR1 is SGHAT and CDR2 is FQNNGV. V was pared by 4 bases and J by 5 bases, with 20 bases between. CDR3 DNA sequence: TGTGCCAGCAGCTCCGCGGGGGGAGGGGAAGGGTATGGCTACACCTTC. Its translation: CASSSAGGGEGYGYTF.

J is TRBJ2-7 and V is TRBV6-6; 7 nucleotides agree with TRBD2. CDR3 length: 15 residues. Germline values: CDR1 MNHNY, CDR2 SVGAGI (reference sequence). J was trimmed by 2 bases and V by 5 bases; bases with no gene match: 9. The CDR3: CASSAFSGSAYEQYF. The CDR3 nucleotides read TGTGCCAGCAGTGCATTTAGCGGGTCTGCCTACGAGCAGTACTTC.

This chain links TRBV6-5 with TRBJ1-1; possible D gene TRBD1, 6 bases. This CDR3 spans 12 amino acids. V was clipped by 10 bases and J by 4 bases, with 13 bases between them. CDR1 is MNHEY and CDR2 is SVGAGI in the germline V gene. The CDR3 nucleotides read TGTGCCATTTACAGGGTTTTCACTGAAGCTTTCTTT. Protein: CAIYRVFTEAFF.

J is TRBJ1-1 and V is TRBV20-1; 7 positions agree with TRBD1. The CDR3 extends over 15 amino acids. Unmatched junction bases numbered 8, after V lost 3 bases and J lost 1 base. CDR1 is DFQATT and CDR2 is SNEGSKA in the germline V gene (reference sequence). The CDR3 sequence: CSASGTDRPNTEAFF. In DNA form, the CDR3 reads TGCAGTGCTAGTGGGACGGACAGGCCGAACACTGAAGCTTTCTTT.

This chain links TRBV2 with TRBJ2-1; 7 bases line up with TRBD2. The germline V gene has CDR1 SNHLY and CDR2 FYNNEI. The ends lost 0 bases at V and 4 bases at J; junction bases unmatched: 6. CDR3 size: 16 residues. The CDR3 here is CASSEAGRGYYNEQFF. Here the CDR3 DNA reads TGTGCCAGCAGTGAAGCGGGGCGGGGGTATTACAATGAGCAGTTCTTC. The full variable domain, its missing parts supplied by reference TRBV2 and TRBJ2-1, is EPEVTQTPSHQVTQMGQEVILRCVPISNHLYFYWYRQILGQKVEFLVSFYNNEISEKSEIFDDQFSVERPDGSNFTLKIRSTKLEDSAMYFCASSEAGRGYYNEQFFGPGTRLTVL.

This rearrangement joins TRBV15 to TRBJ2-2; D is tentatively TRBD1 or TRBD2 (5 bases each). Trimming stripped 1 base from V and 9 bases from J, with 12 bases between. The CDR3 totals 14 residues. From germline, CDR1 is LNHNV and CDR2 YYDKDF (reference sequence). This CDR3 is CATSRGGKGRELFF. The CDR3 DNA reads as TGTGCCACCAGCAGAGGGGGGAAAGGGCGGGAGCTGTTTTTT.

Details on this clone: The sample contains more than one DNA sequence encoding this CDR3. This rearrangement joins TRBV5-6 to TRBJ2-1; 7 positions match TRBD2. Germline V gene lookup returns CDR1 SGHDT and CDR2 YYEEEE. This CDR3 is 14 amino acids long. Trimming at V came to 4 bases and at J to 4 bases, leaving 5 bases not matched to a gene. In DNA, the CDR3 is TGTGCCAGCAGCCTGGGAGGGCTATACAATGAGCAGTTCTTC. This sequence encodes CASSLGGLYNEQFF. Complete variable domain (other parts from reference TRBV5-6 and TRBJ2-1): DAGVTQSPTHLIKTRGQQVTLRCSPKSGHDTVSWYQQALGQGPQFIFQYYEEEERQRGNFPDRFSGHQFPNYSSELNVNALLLGDSALYLCASSLGGLYNEQFFGPGTRLTVL.

The genes are TRBV5-4 and TRBJ2-7; 7 positions match TRBD2. Germline trimming cut 0 bases from V and 4 bases from J; bases unmatched to any gene: 4. The CDR3 consists of 14 residues. Germline loops: CDR1 SGHNT, CDR2 YYREEE (reference sequence). The CDR3 bases are TGTGCCAGCAGCTTGGCCGGGACTACGTACGAGCAGTACTTC. It encodes CASSLAGTTYEQYF.

This chain links TRBV7-2 with TRBJ1-1; 11 bases line up with TRBD1. V lost 1 base and J lost 11; bases outside the gene matches: 15. The CDR3 runs to 17 residues. The V gene's germline CDR1 is SGHTA and CDR2 FQGNSA. The CDR3 region is CASSLGDRGWFRLWAFF. DNA of the CDR3: TGTGCCAGCAGCTTAGGGGACAGGGGGTGGTTCCGCCTTTGGGCTTTCTTT.